The sequence of this T cell receptor beta chain was determined in a study of T cells in tuberculosis listed by TCRdb under 2018. With respect to the entire study: The study combined CD1B tetramers and high-throughput TCR immunosequencing to characterize T cells specific for the mycobacterial lipid antigen glucose monomycolate (GMM). A South African clinical cohort compared IGRA-negative adolescents, IGRA-positive adolescents with latent tuberculosis and adults with active tuberculosis, roughly 9 per group.

CDR1 SEHNR and CDR2 FQNEAQ were looked up in the germline V gene (reference sequence). V and J lose 2 bases and 8 bases, and a span of 21 bases separates them. From cysteine to phenylalanine, the CDR3 is 16 amino acids long. Of all the DNA, just the CDR3 is kept, 48 bases in frame from base 1. What the work shows at the level of the full study, not this receptor alone: Which clinical samples got chosen depended on the availability of cryopreserved specimens, and the active tuberculosis cases were adults, whereas the controls were adolescents. Shorter CDR3-alpha lengths in active tuberculosis patients partly drove the smaller NN-distances, and the TCR-beta difference was not statistically significant. A classifier using the diverse GMM-specific repertoire reached approximately 84% accuracy (AUROC 0.85 to 0.9), compared with over 60% accuracy using GEM motif frequencies. Smaller mean NN-distances to GMM-specific TCRs were observed in active tuberculosis TCR-alpha repertoires than in IGRA-negative controls, suggesting clonal expansion of GMM-specific TCRs.

The immunoSEQ multiplex PCR assay was used to generate TCR libraries, with TCR-beta and/or TCR-alpha/delta assays applied to each sample. The amplified TCR libraries were sequenced on the Illumina high-throughput platform. The paper's data handling went like this. Clustering and dimensionality reduction relied on pairwise TCRdist distances among GMM-specific receptors from T cells that were either sorted ex vivo or expanded in vitro. Each clinical repertoire was assigned a mean NN-distance score, defined as the average TCRdist to the nearest 10% of tetramer-positive reference sequences. GEM TCR motif frequency was computed as the fraction of unique TCRs matching known GEM sequences by V/J usage and CDR3 length. Linear discriminant analysis with leave-one-out cross-validation, implemented in scikit-learn, was used to classify active tuberculosis. TCRdb holds this immuneACCESS table with in-frame rearrangements only. Some clones are missing; in checked studies, unresolved V genes explain under half, and the rest has no known cause. V and J calls and clone size are as listed in that table; D and trimming were resolved from the DNA. This sample holds roughly 30,000 clones; roughly nine tenths were observed only once. The top ten hold 2% to 2.5% of the sample.

This clone was seen more than once but under ten times. Its target antigen remains unknown. One base away there is no much larger clone; base qualities are not given. At study entry, a tuberculin skin test and the QuantiFERON-TB GOLD In-Tube IGRA were used to screen adolescents for latent tuberculosis infection. Immunosequencing was performed on unsorted cryopreserved PBMC and covered 75,000 to 100,000 T cells per clinical donor on average. Eleven high schools in the Worcester region of the Western Cape, South Africa, served as enrollment sites for adolescents aged 12 to 18 years. Some ten M. tuberculosis-infected adolescents and about 10 uninfected adolescents, matched for age and sex, were selected. PBMC from adolescents were isolated by density centrifugation from freshly drawn heparinized blood and were then cryopreserved.

The sample comprised PBMCs. The source is a donor aged 10-29 years with latent tuberculosis or without tuberculosis infection. The rearranged segments are TRBV7-9 and TRBJ1-2; a weak D assignment points to TRBD1 (5 bases agree). The encoded CDR3 is CASSLRDGLQLNGYTF. The DNA sequence follows: TGTGCCAGCAGCTTAAGGGACGGACTACAACTTAACGGCTACACCTTC.